Reported below is one T cell receptor (beta chain). The antigen it binds to is not known. Base qualities are not at hand, and no much larger clone is one base apart. These data originate in a study of shared clonotypes between healthy human individuals (dated by TCRdb to about 2020). Turning to the overall study: A few men and a couple of women, aged 18 to 49 years, made up the cohort. Blood TCR repertoires of five healthy adults were deeply sequenced to estimate repertoire size and the extent of clonotype sharing between individuals. Per donor, leukapheresis produced somewhere between about 0.94 and 9.5 billion PBMCs. For each donor, CD4 naive and CD4 memory were each given three plates, CD8 naive was given two plates, and CD8 memory was given one plate. To increase sequencing depth and limit assay-specific biases, TCR repertoire library preparation and sequencing were carried out by different laboratories using diverse techniques. The investigation overall reported the following: Clonotypes shared by all four sorted-subset donors showed higher generation probabilities than non-shared clonotypes. Based on pairwise subsampling, the degree of clonotype sharing among donors was expected to be affected by sequencing depth. Approximately 4.8% of naive CD4, around 4% of naive CD8, 2.3% of memory CD4, and over 0.35% of memory CD8 clonotypes were shared across several donors. The small number of donors limited the genetic and exposure-history diversity represented. Naive subsets generally had larger estimated clonotype richness than memory subsets did. Incomplete sequencing was indicated by rarefaction of sorted-subset datasets, despite the large sequencing depth. Sampling was limited to blood, and TCR repertoires in tissue likely differ from TCR repertoires in blood.

Including the terminal cysteine and phenylalanine, the CDR3 comprises 13 residues. Only CDR3 DNA is held: 39 bases, read in frame from base 1. Per the germline V gene, SGHVS is the CDR1 and FNYEAQ is the CDR2. The junction shows trimming of 3 bases on V and 1 base on J, plus 6 bases between the germline ends. The donors were healthy, HIV-negative adults with no recently reported acute infections or vaccinations. Only Caucasian adults living in Nashville, Tennessee, USA were represented among the donors. Magnetic negative selection was used to enrich CD4+ T cells, after which naive cells were positively selected on CD45RA and the negative fraction became the memory subset. Blood was obtained by leukapheresis, after which PBMCs were separated by Ficoll-Histopaque density gradient centrifugation and cryopreserved in liquid nitrogen vapor phase. Analytical flow cytometry was used to check the purity and quantity of each magnetically sorted T cell population. Genomic DNA was isolated from each sorted fraction and quantified by UV absorbance on a Nanodrop 2000c.

TCR CDR3 regions were amplified from genomic DNA by multiplex PCR using the deep immunoSEQ assay. Extracted genomic DNA from each cell subset was spread evenly across all wells of several immunoSEQ 96-well plates, with each plate serving as a replicate. For sorted subsets, each replicate PCR was loaded with approximately 190 ng genomic DNA, equivalent to 30,000 or so T cell genomes. Purified libraries were quantified with a Qubit 3.0 fluorometer, sized on a Bioanalyzer 2100, and re-quantified with the KAPA Library Quantification kit. A separate single-read 150-cycle Illumina NextSeq 550 flow cell was used to sequence each immunoSEQ 96-well plate. Per the source publication's procedure: Because only junctional sequences without quality scores were contained in the immunoSEQ output, filtering matching that applied to full-length reads could not be performed. Sequences were annotated with PyIR, a Python wrapper for IgBLAST v1.9, and V/J genes and CDR3 were assigned using IMGT germline references. Reads with weak V/J assignments (E-value above 1e-6), missing CDR3, stop codons, out-of-frame junctions, or ambiguous translated residues were removed. V3J clonotypes were defined as sequences sharing an identical inferred V gene, J gene, and CDR3 amino acid sequence. The percentage overlap between two repertoires was calculated by dividing the number of shared unique clonotypes by the size of the smaller repertoire. Repertoire richness was assessed with RTK rarefaction, the Chao1 estimator, and Recon v2.1 estimates of unobserved clonotypes. OLGA was used to compute generation probabilities for all TCRbeta clonotypes that the gDNA method yielded from a handful of donors. TCRdb retrieved this table from immuneACCESS and kept in-frame rearrangements only. Not all clones are present; in checked studies, unresolved V genes account for under half, and no reason is known for the remainder. V and J calls and clone size are as listed in that table; D and trimming were resolved from the DNA. This sample comprises some 2,100,000 clones, about 94% of them detected only once. About 0.13% of the sample is held by the ten biggest clonotypes.

The chain links TRBV7-6 with TRBJ2-5; too little of a D gene remains to name it. This clonotype was obtained from a man between 18 and 29 years old in good health. Sequenced material: naive CD4+ T cells sorted from blood. Explained via the paper, the cell subset or site label denotes: CD45RA+ positively selected. The base sequence is TGTGCCAGCAGCTTGGGGTTCCAAGAGACCCAGTACTTC. Translated, this is CASSLGFQETQYF. The variable domain in full, with residues beyond the CDR3 obtained from the reference TRBV7-6 and TRBJ2-5 genes, is GAGVSQSPRYKVTKRGQDVALRCDPISGHVSLYWYRQALGQGPEFLTYFNYEAQQDKSGLPNDRFSAERPEGSISTLTIQRTEQRDSAMYRCASSLGFQETQYFGPGTRLLVL.